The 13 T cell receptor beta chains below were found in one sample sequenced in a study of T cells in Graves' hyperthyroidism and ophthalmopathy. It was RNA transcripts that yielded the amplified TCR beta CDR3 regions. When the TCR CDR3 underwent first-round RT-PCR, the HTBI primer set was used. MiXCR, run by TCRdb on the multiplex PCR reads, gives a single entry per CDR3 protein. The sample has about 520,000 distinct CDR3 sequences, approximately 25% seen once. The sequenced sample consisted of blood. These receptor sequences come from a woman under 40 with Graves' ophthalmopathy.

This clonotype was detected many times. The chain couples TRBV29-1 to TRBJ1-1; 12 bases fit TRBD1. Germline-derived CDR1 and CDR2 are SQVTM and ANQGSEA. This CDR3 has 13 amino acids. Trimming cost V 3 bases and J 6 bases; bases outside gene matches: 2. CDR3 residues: CSVEGQGASEAFF. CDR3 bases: TGCAGCGTTGAGGGACAGGGGGCTTCTGAAGCTTTCTTT.

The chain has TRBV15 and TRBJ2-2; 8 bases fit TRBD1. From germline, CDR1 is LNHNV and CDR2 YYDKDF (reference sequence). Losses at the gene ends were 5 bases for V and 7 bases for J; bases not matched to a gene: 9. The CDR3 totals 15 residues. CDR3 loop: CATSRGETGDGELFF. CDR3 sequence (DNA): TGTGCCACCAGCCGAGGGGAGACAGGGGACGGGGAGCTGTTTTTT. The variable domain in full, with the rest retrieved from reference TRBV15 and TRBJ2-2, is DAMVIQNPRYQVTQFGKPVTLSCSQTLNHNVMYWYQQKSSQAPKLLFHYYDKDFNNEADTPDNFQSRRPNTSFCFLDIRSPGLGDTAMYLCATSRGETGDGELFFGEGSRLTVL.

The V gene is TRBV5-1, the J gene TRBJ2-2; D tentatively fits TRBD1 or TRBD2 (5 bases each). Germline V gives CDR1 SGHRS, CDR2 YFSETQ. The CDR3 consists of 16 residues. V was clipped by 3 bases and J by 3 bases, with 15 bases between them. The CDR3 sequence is CASSSNGGADTGELFF. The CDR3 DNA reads TGCGCCAGCAGCTCGAATGGGGGAGCAGACACCGGGGAGCTGTTTTTT.

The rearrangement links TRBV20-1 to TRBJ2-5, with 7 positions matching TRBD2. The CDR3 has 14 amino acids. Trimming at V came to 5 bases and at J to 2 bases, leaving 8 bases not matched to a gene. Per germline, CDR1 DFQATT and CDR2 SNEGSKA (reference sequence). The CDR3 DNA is TGCAGTGCTCCCCGGACTAGAATGCAAGAGACCCAGTACTTC. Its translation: CSAPRTRMQETQYF.

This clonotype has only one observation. This CDR3 is CASSSRVVAGGDYEQYF. CDR3 bases: TGTGCCAGCAGCTCCCGAGTGGTAGCGGGGGGGGACTACGAGCAGTACTTC. V is TRBV11-2 and J is TRBJ2-7; 11 bases fit TRBD2. Germline-derived CDR1 and CDR2 are SGHAT and FQNNGV. V shed 4 bases, J shed 3 bases, and the junction held 11 bases outside the gene matches. This CDR3 contains 17 residues. Complete variable domain (other parts from reference TRBV11-2 and TRBJ2-7): EAGVAQSPRYKIIEKRQSVAFWCNPISGHATLYWYQQILGQGPKLLIQFQNNGVVDDSQLPKDRFSAERLKGVDSTLKIQPAKLEDSAVYLCASSSRVVAGGDYEQYFGPGTRLTVT.

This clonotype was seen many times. The CDR3 spells CASSEIAGFLGGYTF. CDR3 DNA: TGTGCCAGCAGTGAAATAGCGGGTTTCCTGGGTGGCTACACCTTC. V gene TRBV2 combines with J gene TRBJ1-2; no reliable D call. The CDR3 has 15 amino acids. Germline V CDR1 and CDR2: SNHLY, FYNNEI. Trimming stripped 2 bases from V and 7 bases from J, with 17 bases between.

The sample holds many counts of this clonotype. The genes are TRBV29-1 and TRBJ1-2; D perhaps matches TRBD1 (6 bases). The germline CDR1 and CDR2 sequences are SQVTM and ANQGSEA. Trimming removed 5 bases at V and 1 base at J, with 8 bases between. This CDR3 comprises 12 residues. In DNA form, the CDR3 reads TGCAGCGTTCGGACAGATAACTATGGCTACACCTTC. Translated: CSVRTDNYGYTF.

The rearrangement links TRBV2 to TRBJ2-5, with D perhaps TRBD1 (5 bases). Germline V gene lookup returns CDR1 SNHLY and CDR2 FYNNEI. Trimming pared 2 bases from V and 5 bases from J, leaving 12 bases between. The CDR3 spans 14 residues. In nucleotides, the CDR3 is TGTGCCAGCAGTGAAAGACAGCTCGGGGAGACCCAGTACTTC. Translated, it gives CASSERQLGETQYF.

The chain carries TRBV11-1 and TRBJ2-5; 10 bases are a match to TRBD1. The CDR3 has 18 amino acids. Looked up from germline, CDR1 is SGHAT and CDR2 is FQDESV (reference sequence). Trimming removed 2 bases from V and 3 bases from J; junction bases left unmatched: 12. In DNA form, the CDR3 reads TGTGCCAGCAGCTTATCCATTGTAGGGACAGGGGACGAAGAGACCCAGTACTTC. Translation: CASSLSIVGTGDEETQYF.

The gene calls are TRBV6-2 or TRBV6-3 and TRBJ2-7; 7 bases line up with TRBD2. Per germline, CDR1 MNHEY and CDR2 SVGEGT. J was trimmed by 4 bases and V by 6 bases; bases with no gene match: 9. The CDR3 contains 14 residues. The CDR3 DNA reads TGTGCCAGCAGAGCGGCCGACGGGGGGTACGAGCAGTACTTC. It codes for CASRAADGGYEQYF.

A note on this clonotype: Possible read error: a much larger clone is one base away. The CDR3 DNA sequence: TGTGCCAGCAGTGAAATATTTTTGGACAGGGATCAGCCCCATCATTTT. Translating gives CASSEIFLDRDQPHHF. The genes are TRBV11-2 and TRBJ1-5; TRBD1 matches at 8 bases. From germline, CDR1 is SGHAT and CDR2 FQNNGV. The length of the CDR3 is 16 residues.

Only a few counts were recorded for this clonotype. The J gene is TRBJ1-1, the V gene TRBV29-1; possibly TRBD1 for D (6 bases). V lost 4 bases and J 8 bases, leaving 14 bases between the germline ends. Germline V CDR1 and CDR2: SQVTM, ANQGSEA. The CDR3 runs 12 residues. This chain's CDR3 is CSVVGAVHEAFF. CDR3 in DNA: TGCAGCGTTGTGGGGGCAGTCCACGAAGCTTTCTTT.

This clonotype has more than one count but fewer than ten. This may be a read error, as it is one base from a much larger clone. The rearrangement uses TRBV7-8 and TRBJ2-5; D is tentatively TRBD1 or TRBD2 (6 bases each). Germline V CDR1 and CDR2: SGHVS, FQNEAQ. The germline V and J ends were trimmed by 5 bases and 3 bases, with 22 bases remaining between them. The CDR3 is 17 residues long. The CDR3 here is CASSQSGWRTEKETQYF. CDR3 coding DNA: TGTGCCAGCAGCCAAAGCGGGTGGAGGACAGAGAAAGAGACCCAGTACTTC. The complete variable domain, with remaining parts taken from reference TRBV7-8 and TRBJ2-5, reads GAGVSQSPRYKVAKRGQDVALRCDPISGHVSLFWYQQALGQGPEFLTYFQNEAQLDKSGLPSDRFFAERPEGSVSTLKIQRTQQEDSAVYLCASSQSGWRTEKETQYFGPGTRLLVL.